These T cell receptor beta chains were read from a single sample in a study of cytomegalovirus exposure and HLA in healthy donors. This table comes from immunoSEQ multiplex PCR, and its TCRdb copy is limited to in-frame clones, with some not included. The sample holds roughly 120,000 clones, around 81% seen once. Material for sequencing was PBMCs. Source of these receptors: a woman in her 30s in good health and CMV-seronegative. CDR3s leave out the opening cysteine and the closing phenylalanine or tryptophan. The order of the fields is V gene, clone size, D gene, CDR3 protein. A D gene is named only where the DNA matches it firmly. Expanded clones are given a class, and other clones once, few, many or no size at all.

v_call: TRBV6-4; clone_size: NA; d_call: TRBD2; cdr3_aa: ASSSSGRRDEQF
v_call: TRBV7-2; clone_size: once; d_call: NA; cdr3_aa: ASSLFSGRIPGELF
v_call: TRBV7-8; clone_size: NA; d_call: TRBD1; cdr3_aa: ASSSGDRVNGYT
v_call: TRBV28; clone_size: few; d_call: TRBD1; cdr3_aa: ATQGALLAF
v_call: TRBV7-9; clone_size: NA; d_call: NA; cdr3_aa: SSSPPLSTDTQY
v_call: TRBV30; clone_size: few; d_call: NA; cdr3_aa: AWSVLEGQPQH
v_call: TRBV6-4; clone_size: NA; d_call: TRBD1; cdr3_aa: ASSEGTGGNEQF
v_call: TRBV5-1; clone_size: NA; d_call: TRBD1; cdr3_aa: ASSLAGTGRNEQY
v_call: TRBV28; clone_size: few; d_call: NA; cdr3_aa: ASSYLSANTGELF
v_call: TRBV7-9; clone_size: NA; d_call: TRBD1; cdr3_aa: ASSPGDRGRYEQY
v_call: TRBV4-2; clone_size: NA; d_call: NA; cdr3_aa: ASSQVRGSSYGYT
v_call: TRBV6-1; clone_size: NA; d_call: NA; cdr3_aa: ASSETASPFYNEQF
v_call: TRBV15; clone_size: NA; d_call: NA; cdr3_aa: AASRERGTDTQY
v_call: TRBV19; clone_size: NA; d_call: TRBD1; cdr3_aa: ASRGTGVEQY
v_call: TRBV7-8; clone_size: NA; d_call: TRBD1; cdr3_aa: ASSSTGGTGGAWANEKLF
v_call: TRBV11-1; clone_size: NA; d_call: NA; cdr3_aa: ASSPRYYSYEQY
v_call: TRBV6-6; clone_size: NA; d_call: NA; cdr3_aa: ASSPLGGSYNEQF
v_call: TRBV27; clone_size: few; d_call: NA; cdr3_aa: ASSLLPAGDSHGYT
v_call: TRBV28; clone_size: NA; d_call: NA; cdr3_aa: ASSGRAGMNTEAF
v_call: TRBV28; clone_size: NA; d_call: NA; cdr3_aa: ASSLFLRSTEAF
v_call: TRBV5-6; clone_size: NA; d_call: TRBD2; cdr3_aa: ASSLATTSGINNEQF
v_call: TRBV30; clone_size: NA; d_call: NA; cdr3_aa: AWSVWGGNQPQH
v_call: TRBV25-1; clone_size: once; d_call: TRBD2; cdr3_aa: ASSEWSGRGPYNEQF
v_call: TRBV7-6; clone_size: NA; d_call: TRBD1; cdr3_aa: ASSPGQPYNEQF
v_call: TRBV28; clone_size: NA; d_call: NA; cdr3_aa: ASSSPQESYEQY
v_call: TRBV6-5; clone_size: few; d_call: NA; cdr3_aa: ASSYSGVGDTEAF
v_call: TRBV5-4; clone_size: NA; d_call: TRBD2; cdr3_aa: ASSWGSGSGTGELF
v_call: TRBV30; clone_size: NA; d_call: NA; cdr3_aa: AWRALGEGHEQY
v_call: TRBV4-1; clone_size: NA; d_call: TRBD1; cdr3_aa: ASSQAHEGTGFSRETQY
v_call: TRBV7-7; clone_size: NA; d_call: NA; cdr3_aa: ASSLKLLGVGGGSYEQY
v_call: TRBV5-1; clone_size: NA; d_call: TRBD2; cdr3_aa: ASSPKTSGSYNEQF